This T cell receptor (beta chain) came from a study of shared clonotypes between healthy human individuals. TCRdb keeps only in-frame clones here, not all; method: immunoSEQ multiplex PCR. Of roughly 1,600,000 clones listed, roughly 98.5% were seen once; the top ten hold over 0.3%. With V trimmed by 6 bases and J by 3 bases, 10 bases remained unmatched. From germline, CDR1 is SNHLY and CDR2 FYNNEI. The CDR3 spans 15 residues. This TCR derives from a man in his thirties or forties in good health. The source material was naive CD4+ T cells sorted from blood. As to subset: CD45RA+ positively selected. The chain has TRBV2 and TRBJ2-7; 8 nucleotides line up with TRBD2. The CDR3 protein is CASSGLAGLFYEQYF. CDR3 sequence (DNA): TGTGCCAGCAGCGGTCTAGCGGGTCTATTCTACGAGCAGTACTTC. Full variable domain (rest looked up from reference TRBV2 and TRBJ2-7): EPEVTQTPSHQVTQMGQEVILRCVPISNHLYFYWYRQILGQKVEFLVSFYNNEISEKSEIFDDQFSVERPDGSNFTLKIRSTKLEDSAMYFCASSGLAGLFYEQYFGPGTRLTVT.